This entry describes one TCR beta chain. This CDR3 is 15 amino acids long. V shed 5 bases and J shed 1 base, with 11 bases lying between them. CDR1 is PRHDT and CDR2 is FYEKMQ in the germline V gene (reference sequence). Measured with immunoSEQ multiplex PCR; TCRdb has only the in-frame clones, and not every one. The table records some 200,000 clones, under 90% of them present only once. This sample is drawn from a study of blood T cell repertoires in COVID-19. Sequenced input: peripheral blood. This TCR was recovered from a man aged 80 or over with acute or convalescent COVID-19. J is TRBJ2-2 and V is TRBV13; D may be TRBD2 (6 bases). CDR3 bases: TGTGCCAGCAGCCAAGGGACTTTGAACACCGGGGAGCTGTTTTTT. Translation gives CASSQGTLNTGELFF.